The 9 T cell receptor beta chains listed next were all sequenced from one sample in a study of cytomegalovirus exposure and HLA in healthy donors. In the PCR, 60 Vbeta and 13 Jbeta primers were used. Libraries were prepared by immunoSEQ multiplex PCR; TCRdb keeps only in-frame clonotypes and omits some of them. There are 120,000 to 150,000 clones in the sample; roughly 74% occur only once, and approximately 5.6% lies in the top ten. Sequencing was carried out using PBMCs. The receptors were sampled from a middle-aged woman in good health and CMV-seropositive.

The V gene is TRBV11-2, the J gene TRBJ2-2; 9 positions match TRBD2. The CDR3 runs to 16 residues. In germline, CDR1 is SGHAT, CDR2 FQNNGV. With 4 bases clipped from V and 6 bases from J, the junction kept 9 bases outside the gene matches. The CDR3 DNA follows: TGTGCCAGCAGCTCCTTTTGGCGGGAGGGCTCCGGGGAGCTGTTTTTT. Its protein is CASSSFWREGSGELFF.

V is TRBV2 and J is TRBJ2-1, with 8 bases that match TRBD2. The V and J ends lost 3 bases and 8 bases, in that order; junction bases with no gene match: 6. This CDR3 has 14 amino acids. Germline V lookup: CDR1 SNHLY, CDR2 FYNNEI. CDR3 loop: CASSETPTSDEQFF. The CDR3 DNA reads as TGTGCCAGCAGTGAGACCCCGACTAGCGATGAGCAGTTCTTC.

Here the CDR3 reads CASSPILAGGPHNEQFF. The CDR3, as DNA: TGTGCCAGCTCACCCATCCTAGCGGGAGGGCCTCACAATGAGCAGTTCTTC. V and J are TRBV18 and TRBJ2-1, with 12 positions matching TRBD2. The CDR3 extends over 17 amino acids. From germline, CDR1 is KGHSH and CDR2 LQKENI. The trim removed 3 bases at V and 5 bases at J, leaving 8 bases unmatched.

This clone was found a few times. This chain connects TRBV28 to TRBJ1-2; possible D gene TRBD1, 6 bases. The CDR3 spans 13 residues. CDR1 is MDHEN and CDR2 is SYDVKM in the germline V gene. With 5 bases removed from V and 4 bases from J, the gap between germline ends came to 11 bases. The CDR3 protein is CASSTRQVYGYTF. Written as DNA, the CDR3 is TGTGCCAGCAGTACGAGACAGGTCTATGGCTACACCTTC.

This clone was observed a single time. The chain joins TRBV10-2 to TRBJ2-7; D ambiguous. Germline V gives CDR1 WSHSY, CDR2 SAAADI. This CDR3 spans 13 amino acids. With 7 bases removed from V and 3 bases from J, the gap between germline ends came to 13 bases. This CDR3 is CASKRKPNYEQYF. The CDR3, as DNA: TGCGCCAGCAAGCGAAAGCCGAACTACGAGCAGTACTTC.

There are a few counts of this clone. This chain connects TRBV7-2 to TRBJ2-1; tentative D call: TRBD1 (6 bases). Trimming shortened V by 6 bases and J by 5 bases, and 17 bases separated the two germline ends. The CDR3 has 15 residues. Looked up from germline, CDR1 is SGHTA and CDR2 is FQGNSA. The CDR3 is CASRRPPSGDNEQFF. DNA for the CDR3: TGTGCCAGCAGGCGGCCTCCCTCAGGGGACAATGAGCAGTTCTTC. Filled out from reference TRBV7-2 and TRBJ2-1, the complete variable domain reads GAGVSQSPSNKVTEKGKDVELRCDPISGHTALYWYRQSLGQGLEFLIYFQGNSAPDKSGLPSDRFSAERTGGSVSTLTIQRTQQEDSAVYLCASRRPPSGDNEQFFGPGTRLTVL.

J is TRBJ2-7 and V is TRBV5-1; 10 bases align to TRBD2. The trim removed 0 bases at V and 2 bases at J, leaving 11 bases unmatched. Per the germline V gene, CDR1 is SGHRS and CDR2 is YFSETQ. The CDR3 is 18 residues long. The CDR3 protein is CASSLGPSGRASTYEQYF. The CDR3 DNA sequence: TGCGCCAGCAGCTTGGGTCCCAGCGGGAGGGCCTCAACCTACGAGCAGTACTTC. The full variable domain, with the rest looked up from reference TRBV5-1 and TRBJ2-7, is KAGVTQTPRYLIKTRGQQVTLSCSPISGHRSVSWYQQTPGQGLQFLFEYFSETQRNKGNFPGRFSGRQFSNSRSEMNVSTLELGDSALYLCASSLGPSGRASTYEQYFGPGTRLTVT.

This sequence joins TRBV5-1 and TRBJ2-1; 12 bases align to TRBD2. Trimming at V came to 6 bases and at J to 0 bases, leaving 1 base not matched to a gene. The CDR3 totals 15 residues. Germline V gene data show CDR1 as SGHRS and CDR2 as YFSETQ. The CDR3 loop is CASTSGRASYNEQFF. CDR3 nucleotides: TGCGCCAGCACTAGCGGGAGGGCCTCCTACAATGAGCAGTTCTTC.

The chain employs TRBV9 and TRBJ2-2, with 7 bases matching TRBD1. Germline trimming cut 4 bases from V and 4 bases from J; bases unmatched to any gene: 10. Germline CDR1 and CDR2: SGDLS and YYNGEE. The length of the CDR3 is 16 residues. CDR3: CASSSPKRGPTGELFF. As DNA, the CDR3 is TGTGCCAGCAGCTCCCCCAAAAGGGGGCCCACCGGGGAGCTGTTTTTT.